The 8 T cell receptor beta chains presented below share a single source sample, sequenced in a study of T-cell memory formation after mild COVID-19. TCRdb itself ran the 5' RACE reads through MiXCR, one entry per CDR3 protein. In the table there are about 400,000 distinct CDR3 sequences, roughly 14% of which are singletons. Sequencing was done on a sample of PBMCs or a T cell subset sorted from them (not recorded which). The origin of the receptors is a man aged 18-30 years who had mild COVID-19 (a few samples of this study predate the infection). Cell type and time point are not known.

V gene TRBV4-3 combines with J gene TRBJ2-7, with 7 bases lining up with TRBD1. CDR1 and CDR2 from the germline V gene are LGHNA and YSLEER. With 3 bases clipped from V and 0 bases from J, the junction kept 2 bases outside the gene matches. CDR3 length equals 14 residues. In nucleotides, the CDR3 is TGCGCCAGCAGCCAGGACAGGAGCTCCTACGAGCAGTACGTC. As protein: CASSQDRSSYEQYV.

J is TRBJ2-3 and V is TRBV5-1; D might be TRBD1 or TRBD2, each matching 5 bases. CDR3 size: 15 residues. Germline V gene sequence: CDR1 SGHRS, CDR2 YFSETQ. Trimming left V 0 bases short and J 5 bases short, with 13 bases between. CDR3 residues: CASSLASGTQDTQYF. The CDR3 coding sequence is TGCGCCAGCAGCTTGGCCTCAGGGACCCAAGATACGCAGTATTTT.

The V call is TRBV7-9, the J call TRBJ2-5; D ambiguous. Germline CDR1 SEHNR, CDR2 FQNEAQ (reference sequence). Deletions cut 0 bases from V and 4 bases from J, with 9 bases between. The CDR3 is made up of 14 amino acids. The CDR3 nucleotides read TGTGCCAGCAGCTTAGCGGGGTTTCGAGAGACCCAGTACTTC. Translation: CASSLAGFRETQYF.

This clonotype was detected only a few times. The rearrangement links TRBV11-2 to TRBJ1-6; maybe TRBD1 (5 bases). This CDR3 has 12 amino acids. V shed 4 bases and J shed 14 bases, with 12 bases lying between them. Germline V gene sequence: CDR1 SGHAT, CDR2 FQNNGV. CDR3 sequence reads: CASSYERGTLHF. The CDR3, as DNA: TGTGCCAGCAGCTACGAGCGGGGGACCCTCCACTTT.

The chain has TRBV6-4 and TRBJ2-3, with 9 nucleotides matching TRBD1. V gave up 6 bases and J gave up 0 bases; unmatched junction bases: 4. The CDR3 has 15 residues. The germline V gene has CDR1 MRHNA and CDR2 SNTAGT. CDR3 in DNA: TGTGCCAGCAGCCAACAGGGGGCAAGCACAGATACGCAGTATTTT. Its translation is CASSQQGASTDTQYF.

In this sample, this clonotype turned up a few times. The rearrangement links TRBV12-3 or TRBV12-4 to TRBJ2-1; D is perhaps TRBD1 (6 bases). The CDR3 runs 13 residues. V was shortened by 3 bases and J by 5 bases, with 8 bases between the two germline ends. In DNA form, the CDR3 reads TGTGCCAGCAGTTTTCAGGGGAACAATGAGCAGTTCTTC. This codes for CASSFQGNNEQFF.

In its sample, this clonotype was seen many times. The rearrangement links TRBV12-3 or TRBV12-4 to TRBJ2-7, with 9 nucleotides matching TRBD1. After removal of 6 bases from V and 7 bases from J, the junction contained 13 bases not matched to a gene. There are 15 residues in the CDR3. CDR3 region: CASRAGTGRTREQYF. The DNA for the CDR3 is TGTGCCAGCAGGGCCGGGACAGGGAGGACTAGGGAGCAGTACTTC.

The chain joins TRBV10-3 to TRBJ1-1, with a tentative D call TRBD1 (6 bases). The ends were cut back, 3 bases at V and 2 bases at J, with 19 bases in the middle. Germline V gene lookup returns CDR1 ENHRY and CDR2 SYGVKD. CDR3 length equals 17 residues. In nucleotides, the CDR3 is TGTGCCATCAGTGAATCGTCGGGGCCGGGACACAACACTGAAGCTTTCTTT. Translating it yields CAISESSGPGHNTEAFF.